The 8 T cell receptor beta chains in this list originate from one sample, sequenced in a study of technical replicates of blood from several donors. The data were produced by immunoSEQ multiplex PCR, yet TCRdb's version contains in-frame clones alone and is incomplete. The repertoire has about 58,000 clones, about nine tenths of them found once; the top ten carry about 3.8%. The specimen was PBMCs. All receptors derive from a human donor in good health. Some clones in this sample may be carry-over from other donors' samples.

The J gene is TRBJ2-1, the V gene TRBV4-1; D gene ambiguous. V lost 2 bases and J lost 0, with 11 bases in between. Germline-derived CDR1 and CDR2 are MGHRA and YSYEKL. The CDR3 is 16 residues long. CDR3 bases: TGCGCCAGCAGCCAAAATTATGTTAGCTCCTACAATGAGCAGTTCTTC. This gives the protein CASSQNYVSSYNEQFF.

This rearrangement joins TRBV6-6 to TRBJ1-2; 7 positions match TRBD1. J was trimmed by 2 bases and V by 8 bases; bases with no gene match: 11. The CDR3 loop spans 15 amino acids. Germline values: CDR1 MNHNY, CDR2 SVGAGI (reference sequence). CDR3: CASGEAPTGNYGYTF. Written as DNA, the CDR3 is TGTGCCAGCGGGGAAGCCCCGACAGGGAACTATGGCTACACCTTC.

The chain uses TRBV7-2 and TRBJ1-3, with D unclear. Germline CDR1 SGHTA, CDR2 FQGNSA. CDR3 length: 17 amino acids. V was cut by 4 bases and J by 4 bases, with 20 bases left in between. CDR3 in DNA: TGTGCCAGCAGCTCCCGCCTACCGGGAGCGCGAGGAAACACCATATATTTT. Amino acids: CASSSRLPGARGNTIYF.

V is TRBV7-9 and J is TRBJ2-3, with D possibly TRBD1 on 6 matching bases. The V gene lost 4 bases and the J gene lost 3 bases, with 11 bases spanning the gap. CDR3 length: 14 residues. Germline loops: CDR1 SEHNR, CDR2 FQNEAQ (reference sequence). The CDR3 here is CASSYGQTTDTQYF. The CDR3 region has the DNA TGTGCCAGCAGCTATGGACAGACAACAGATACGCAGTATTTT.

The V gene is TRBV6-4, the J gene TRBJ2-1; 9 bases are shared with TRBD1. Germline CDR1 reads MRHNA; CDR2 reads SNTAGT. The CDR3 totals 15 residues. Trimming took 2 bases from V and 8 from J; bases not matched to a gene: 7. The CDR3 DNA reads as TGTGCCAGCAGTGACGCACAGGGGGCTACGGATGAGCAGTTCTTC. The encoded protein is CASSDAQGATDEQFF.

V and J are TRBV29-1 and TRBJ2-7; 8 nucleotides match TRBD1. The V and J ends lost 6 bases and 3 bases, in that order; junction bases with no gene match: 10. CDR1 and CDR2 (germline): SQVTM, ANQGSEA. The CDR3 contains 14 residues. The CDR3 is CSVGPGQALYEQYF. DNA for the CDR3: TGCAGCGTGGGCCCGGGACAGGCACTCTACGAGCAGTACTTC.

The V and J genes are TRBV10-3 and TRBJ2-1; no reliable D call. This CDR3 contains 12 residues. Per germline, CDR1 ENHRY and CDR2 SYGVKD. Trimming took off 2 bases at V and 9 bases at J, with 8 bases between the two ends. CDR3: CAISEEVTEQFF. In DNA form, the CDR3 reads TGTGCCATCAGTGAGGAGGTCACTGAGCAGTTCTTC.

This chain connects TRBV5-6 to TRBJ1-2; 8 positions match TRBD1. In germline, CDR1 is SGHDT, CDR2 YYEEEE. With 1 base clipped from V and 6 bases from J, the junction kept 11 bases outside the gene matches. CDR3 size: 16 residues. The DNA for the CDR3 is TGTGCCAGCAGCTTGTTACGGACAGGGAATCTTCATGGCTACACCTTC. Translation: CASSLLRTGNLHGYTF.